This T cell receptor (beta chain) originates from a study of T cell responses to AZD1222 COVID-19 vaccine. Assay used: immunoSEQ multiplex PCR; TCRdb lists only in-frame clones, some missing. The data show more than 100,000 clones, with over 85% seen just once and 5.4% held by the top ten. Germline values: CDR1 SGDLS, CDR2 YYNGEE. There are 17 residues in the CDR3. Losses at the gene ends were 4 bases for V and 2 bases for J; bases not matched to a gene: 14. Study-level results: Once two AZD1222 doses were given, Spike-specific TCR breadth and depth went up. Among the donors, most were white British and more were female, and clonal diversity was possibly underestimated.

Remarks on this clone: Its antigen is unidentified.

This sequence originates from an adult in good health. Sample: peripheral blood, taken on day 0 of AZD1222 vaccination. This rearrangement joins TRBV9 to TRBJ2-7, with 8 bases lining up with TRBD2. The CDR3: CASSSGTRGSGTYEQYF. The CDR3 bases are TGTGCCAGCAGCTCCGGGACTAGAGGTTCGGGAACCTACGAGCAGTACTTC. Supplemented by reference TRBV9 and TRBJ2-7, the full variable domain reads DSGVTQTPKHLITATGQRVTLRCSPRSGDLSVYWYQQSLDQGLQFLIQYYNGEERAKGNILERFSAQQFPDLHSELNLSSLELGDSALYFCASSSGTRGSGTYEQYFGPGTRLTVT.